These 31 T cell receptor beta chains share one sample of origin, sequenced in a study of blood T cell repertoires in COVID-19. Using immunoSEQ multiplex PCR, the repertoire was profiled, and TCRdb retains in-frame clones only, with some absent. In the table there are around 280,000 clones, approximately 83% of which are singletons. Material: peripheral blood. Receptors originate from a woman aged 25-40 years who had recovered from COVID-19.

The chain combines TRBV5-6 with TRBJ1-1; D remains unclear. The V end lost 0 bases, the J end lost 7 bases, and 10 bases lay between the germline ends. The CDR3 is 13 residues long. Germline V gives CDR1 SGHDT, CDR2 YYEEEE. In nucleotides, the CDR3 is TGTGCCAGCAGCTTGGGGCAGGAAGATGAAGCTTTCTTT. Protein product: CASSLGQEDEAFF.

The chain is built from TRBV30 and TRBJ2-2; a possible D gene is TRBD1 (5 bases). The germline V gene has CDR1 GTSNPN and CDR2 SVGIG (reference sequence). This CDR3 has 13 amino acids. The V end was cut by 0 bases, the J end by 6 bases, with 8 bases between. The CDR3 DNA reads as TGTGCCTGGAGTGTGGGGCTCCCCGGGGAGCTGTTTTTT. Its translation: CAWSVGLPGELFF.

The V gene is TRBV3-1 (or the pseudogene TRBV3-2), the J gene TRBJ1-1; perhaps TRBD1 as D (5 bases). From germline, CDR1 is LGHDT and CDR2 YNNKEL (reference sequence). V lost 1 base and J lost 1, with 10 bases in between. The CDR3 sequence is 15 residues long. The CDR3 spells CASSQGGGGNTEAFF. The CDR3 nucleotides read TGTGCCAGCAGCCAAGGCGGGGGGGGGAACACTGAAGCTTTCTTT.

This chain connects TRBV4-1 to TRBJ1-2; TRBD1 matches at 7 bases. The CDR3 has 13 amino acids. Per the germline V gene, CDR1 is MGHRA and CDR2 is YSYEKL. V was pared by 4 bases and J by 9 bases, with 8 bases of the junction left unmatched. CDR3 protein: CASSLTGERSYTF. The CDR3 DNA sequence: TGCGCCAGCAGCCTCACAGGGGAGCGGAGCTACACCTTC.

The genes are TRBV6-5 and TRBJ2-7; tentative D call: TRBD2 (6 bases). V dropped 6 bases and J dropped 0 bases, with 15 bases sitting between them. Germline CDR1 is MNHEY and CDR2 is SVGAGI. This CDR3 contains 15 residues. CDR3 protein: CASSRGTESSYEQYF. CDR3 nucleotides: TGTGCCAGCAGCCGGGGGACGGAGAGCTCCTACGAGCAGTACTTC.

This chain connects TRBV5-4 to TRBJ2-3; 7 bases map to TRBD2. The CDR3 is made up of 17 amino acids. V was clipped by 0 bases and J by 5 bases; unmatched bases: 12. In germline, CDR1 is SGHNT, CDR2 YYREEE (reference sequence). CDR3 region: CASSLGRQRGGGDTQYF. CDR3 bases: TGTGCCAGCAGCTTGGGAAGGCAGCGGGGTGGGGGAGATACGCAGTATTTT.

The chain employs TRBV3-1 (or the pseudogene TRBV3-2) and TRBJ1-2, with D tentatively TRBD1 (5 bases). The CDR3 sequence is 15 residues long. Looked up from germline, CDR1 is LGHDT and CDR2 is YNNKEL (reference sequence). Trimming pared 5 bases from V and 0 bases from J, leaving 13 bases between. The CDR3 here is CASSEGHQANYGYTF. CDR3 bases: TGTGCCAGCAGCGAAGGACACCAAGCTAACTATGGCTACACCTTC.

CDR3 loop: CASSQEAGGTLYLYGYTF. CDR3 nucleotides: TGTGCCAGCAGCCAAGAAGCAGGGGGGACACTTTACCTCTATGGCTACACCTTC. The chain uses TRBV3-1 (or the pseudogene TRBV3-2) and TRBJ1-2, with TRBD1 matching over 7 bases. The germline V gene has CDR1 LGHDT and CDR2 YNNKEL (reference sequence). The CDR3 sequence is 18 residues long. The ends lost 0 bases at V and 4 bases at J; junction bases unmatched: 14.

V gene TRBV5-8 combines with J gene TRBJ2-7, with 13 nucleotides matching TRBD2. This CDR3 is 13 amino acids long. Germline V gives CDR1 SGHTS, CDR2 YDEGEE. V lost 7 bases, J lost 4 bases, and 2 bases stayed unmatched. The CDR3 DNA follows: TGTGCCAGCGGACTAGCGGGAGAATACGAGCAGTACTTC. Its translation: CASGLAGEYEQYF.

This clone was seen only once. This chain uses TRBV7-9 with TRBJ1-2; 9 nucleotides match TRBD1. The CDR3 length is 15 residues. The V and J ends lost 5 bases and 4 bases, in that order; junction bases with no gene match: 8. Germline CDR1 is SEHNR and CDR2 is FQNEAQ (reference sequence). In DNA form, the CDR3 reads TGTGCCAGCAGCGCCCAACAGGGGGCCGGCTATGGCTACACCTTC. It is translated as CASSAQQGAGYGYTF. The full variable domain, in which reference TRBV7-9 and TRBJ1-2 provide the parts outside the CDR3, is DTGVSQNPRHKITKRGQNVTFRCDPISEHNRLYWYRQTLGQGPEFLTYFQNEAQLEKSRLLSDRFSAERPKGSFSTLEIQRTEQGDSAMYLCASSAQQGAGYGYTFGSGTRLTVV.

The chain has TRBV12-5 and TRBJ1-2, with 7 positions matching TRBD1. Germline trimming cut 0 bases from V and 4 bases from J; bases unmatched to any gene: 8. The CDR3 sequence is 16 residues long. From germline, CDR1 is LGHNT and CDR2 FRNRAP. The DNA of the CDR3 is TGTGCTAGTGGTTTGGTTTCCGGGACAGCACTCTATGGCTACACCTTC. It is translated as CASGLVSGTALYGYTF.

V gene TRBV19 combines with J gene TRBJ2-6, with D unresolved. The CDR3 runs to 15 residues. CDR1 LNHDA and CDR2 SQIVND come from the germline V gene (reference sequence). Deletions cut 6 bases from V and 0 bases from J, with 9 bases between. The CDR3 DNA follows: TGTGCCAGTAGGATGCAGGACTCTGGGGCCAACGTCCTGACTTTC. Translating gives CASRMQDSGANVLTF.

CDR3: CASSIRGSGVLSNQPQHF. DNA for the CDR3: TGTGCCAGTAGTATTCGGGGGTCGGGGGTCCTTAGCAATCAGCCCCAGCATTTT. The V gene is TRBV19, the J gene TRBJ1-5, with TRBD1 as a possible D gene (5 bases). The CDR3 has 18 residues. V was trimmed by 3 bases and J by 0 bases, leaving 18 bases between them. Per germline, CDR1 LNHDA and CDR2 SQIVND (reference sequence).

In its sample, this clone was seen once. CDR3 nucleotide sequence: TGTGCCAGCAGTTCATTAGCGCCGAGCTCCTACAATGAGCAGTTCTTC. It codes for CASSSLAPSSYNEQFF. The V and J genes are TRBV27 and TRBJ2-1; a weak D match, TRBD2 (5 bases). The CDR3 extends over 16 amino acids. Germline V gene data show CDR1 as MNHEY and CDR2 as SMNVEV (reference sequence). V was cut by 4 bases and J by 0 bases, with 13 bases left in between.

The V and J genes are TRBV19 and TRBJ2-1; a possible D gene is TRBD1 (5 bases). CDR3 length equals 12 residues. The V end was cut by 3 bases, the J end by 10 bases, with 10 bases between. The germline CDR1 and CDR2 sequences are LNHDA and SQIVND (reference sequence). The DNA for the CDR3 is TGTGCCAGTAGTATGGGGCTGAGCGAGCAGTTCTTC. Amino acid sequence: CASSMGLSEQFF.

V is TRBV6-2 or TRBV6-3 and J is TRBJ1-4; 7 bases map to TRBD1. Trimming at V came to 4 bases and at J to 8 bases, leaving 13 bases not matched to a gene. This CDR3 spans 16 amino acids. Germline V CDR1 and CDR2: MNHEY, SVGEGT. As DNA, the CDR3 is TGTGCCAGCAGTTCACCACTTACAGGGGATGGAGAAAAACTGTTTTTT. It translates to CASSSPLTGDGEKLFF.

This clone was picked up one time. The chain has TRBV12-3 or TRBV12-4 and TRBJ1-1; 7 nucleotides align to TRBD1. The CDR3 runs 13 residues. The junction had 8 bases not matched to a gene; V was cut back by 6 bases and J by 7 bases. The CDR3 DNA sequence: TGTGCCAGCAGCCAGGGACAGAAATTTGAAGCTTTCTTT. Translating it yields CASSQGQKFEAFF.

This chain joins TRBV9 and TRBJ2-2, with 7 bases matching TRBD2. CDR1 and CDR2 (germline): SGDLS, YYNGEE. This CDR3 has 16 residues. Germline trimming cut 6 bases from V and 7 bases from J; bases unmatched to any gene: 15. The CDR3 nucleotides are TGTGCCAGCACCCAACTAGCGCCGCTGGGGGACGGGGAGCTGTTTTTT. Translated: CASTQLAPLGDGELFF.

The V and J genes are TRBV4-3 and TRBJ2-1, with TRBD2 matching 14 bases. The CDR3 is made up of 16 amino acids. Germline-derived CDR1 and CDR2 are LGHNA and YSLEER. After removal of 1 base from V and 4 bases from J, the junction contained 0 bases not matched to a gene. The CDR3 coding sequence is TGCGCCAGCAGCCAAGGACTAGCGGGAGGGTACAATGAGCAGTTCTTC. Protein: CASSQGLAGGYNEQFF.

The rearrangement links TRBV5-4 to TRBJ2-5; 14 positions match TRBD2. Germline assignment: CDR1 SGHNT and CDR2 YYREEE (reference sequence). There are 18 residues in the CDR3. With V trimmed by 3 bases and J by 6 bases, 13 bases remained unmatched. CDR3 sequence reads: CASSSSTSGGAITKTQYF. The CDR3 nucleotides read TGTGCCAGCAGCTCGTCGACTAGCGGGGGGGCAATTACCAAGACCCAGTACTTC. Using reference TRBV5-4 and TRBJ2-5 for the parts outside the CDR3, the full variable domain is ETGVTQSPTHLIKTRGQQVTLRCSSQSGHNTVSWYQQALGQGPQFIFQYYREEENGRGNFPPRFSGLQFPNYSSELNVNALELDDSALYLCASSSSTSGGAITKTQYFGPGTRLLVL.

The chain joins TRBV11-2 to TRBJ1-2; D gene ambiguous. Trimming pared 2 bases from V and 7 bases from J, leaving 8 bases between. This CDR3 region has 12 residues. Germline V gene data show CDR1 as SGHAT and CDR2 as FQNNGV. CDR3 sequence reads: CASSLTGFGYTF. For the CDR3, the DNA is TGTGCCAGCAGCTTAACGGGATTTGGCTACACCTTC. The variable domain in full, with the rest retrieved from reference TRBV11-2 and TRBJ1-2, is EAGVAQSPRYKIIEKRQSVAFWCNPISGHATLYWYQQILGQGPKLLIQFQNNGVVDDSQLPKDRFSAERLKGVDSTLKIQPAKLEDSAVYLCASSLTGFGYTFGSGTRLTVV.

This clone was detected only once. The chain has TRBV27 and TRBJ2-1; 8 bases align to TRBD1. CDR1 and CDR2 from the germline V gene are MNHEY and SMNVEV (reference sequence). The CDR3 is made up of 15 amino acids. The V gene end was trimmed by 7 bases and the J gene end by 4 bases; junction bases not matched to a gene: 9. The CDR3 sequence: CASKPAGQGYNEQFF. In DNA form, the CDR3 reads TGTGCCAGCAAACCTGCCGGACAGGGATACAATGAGCAGTTCTTC.

The chain joins TRBV27 to TRBJ2-7; TRBD1 aligns across 7 bases. J lost 2 bases, V lost 6 bases, and 10 bases had no gene match. Per the germline V gene, CDR1 is MNHEY and CDR2 is SMNVEV (reference sequence). The length of the CDR3 is 15 residues. The CDR3 nucleotides read TGTGCCAGCAGCCCTCGCCGACAGGGTGCCTACGAGCAGTACTTC. It codes for CASSPRRQGAYEQYF.

The gene calls are TRBV3-1 (or the pseudogene TRBV3-2) and TRBJ2-2; D possibly corresponds to TRBD2 (6 bases). V gave up 10 bases and J gave up 5 bases, with 14 bases separating them. The CDR3 extends over 13 amino acids. CDR1 LGHDT and CDR2 YNNKEL come from the germline V gene (reference sequence). The DNA for the CDR3 is TGTGCCACCTCGACTAGTTTAACCGGGGAGCTGTTTTTT. The encoded protein is CATSTSLTGELFF.

The rearrangement links TRBV7-8 to TRBJ2-2; 9 bases line up with TRBD2. There are 15 residues in the CDR3. The germline V gene has CDR1 SGHVS and CDR2 FQNEAQ. V lost 4 bases and J lost 5; bases outside the gene matches: 5. The chain's CDR3 is CASSWDSGGTGELFF. In DNA form, the CDR3 reads TGTGCCAGCAGCTGGGACAGCGGGGGGACCGGGGAGCTGTTTTTT.

V gene TRBV7-2 combines with J gene TRBJ2-1, with 11 bases fitting TRBD2. Trimming took 2 bases from V and 10 from J; bases not matched to a gene: 4. This CDR3 contains 14 residues. Germline CDR1 and CDR2: SGHTA and FQGNSA. CDR3 in amino acids: CASSLRLAGREQFF. DNA for the CDR3: TGTGCCAGCAGCTTAAGACTAGCGGGGAGAGAGCAGTTCTTC.

CDR3 residues: CSVLQGNYGYTF. The CDR3 nucleotides read TGCAGCGTGCTACAGGGAAACTATGGCTACACCTTC. J is TRBJ1-2 and V is TRBV29-1; possibly TRBD1 for D (6 bases). This CDR3 has 12 residues. V gave up 6 bases and J gave up 2 bases, with 10 bases separating them. The germline gives CDR1 SQVTM, CDR2 ANQGSEA.

This rearrangement joins TRBV18 to TRBJ1-6; 8 bases align to TRBD1. Germline values: CDR1 KGHSH, CDR2 LQKENI. Losses at the gene ends were 2 bases for V and 6 bases for J; bases not matched to a gene: 3. The CDR3 consists of 15 residues. The CDR3 is CASSPDRGGNSPLHF. Here the CDR3 DNA reads TGTGCCAGCTCACCAGACAGGGGTGGTAATTCACCCCTCCACTTT.

This sequence joins TRBV11-2 and TRBJ2-5; 10 nucleotides match TRBD2. V was pared by 7 bases and J by 1 base, with 6 bases of the junction left unmatched. Germline CDR1 and CDR2: SGHAT and FQNNGV. This CDR3 is built from 15 residues. The CDR3 region has the DNA TGTGCCAGCACCTCGACTAGCGGGTTCCAAGAGACCCAGTACTTC. It translates to CASTSTSGFQETQYF.

The chain carries TRBV5-4 and TRBJ2-1; a possible D gene is TRBD2 (6 bases). The V end lost 0 bases, the J end lost 0 bases, and 10 bases lay between the germline ends. CDR1 is SGHNT, CDR2 YYREEE, per germline (reference sequence). The CDR3 runs 16 residues. The CDR3 loop reads CASSLAGSHSYNEQFF. In nucleotides, the CDR3 is TGTGCCAGCAGCTTGGCCGGGAGTCACTCCTACAATGAGCAGTTCTTC.

V usage is TRBV30 and J usage is TRBJ1-6, with 8 bases fitting TRBD1. CDR1 is GTSNPN and CDR2 is SVGIG in the germline V gene (reference sequence). The V segment lost 5 bases and the J segment 5 bases; nucleotides outside the gene matches: 11. The CDR3 length is 16 residues. The CDR3 reads CAWVHQGAGDNSPLHF. The CDR3 coding sequence is TGTGCCTGGGTTCATCAGGGGGCAGGGGATAATTCACCCCTCCACTTT.